This TCR beta chain was found in a study of T cell changes during pregnancy in multiple sclerosis. This CDR3 spans 15 amino acids. Trimming stripped 3 bases from V and 1 base from J, with 9 bases between. CDR1 and CDR2 from the germline V gene are SGHAT and FQNNGV. Generated by immunoSEQ multiplex PCR, the TCRdb table keeps only in-frame clones and is missing some. The sample lists around 130,000 clones, around 97% seen once, with over 0.35% in the top ten. The source material was peripheral blood, sampled after pregnancy. The TCR comes from a female donor with multiple sclerosis, enrolled in a pregnancy study. The chain uses TRBV11-2 and TRBJ2-2, with D maybe TRBD1 (6 bases). CDR3 region: CASSFTGKNTGELFF. CDR3 nucleotide sequence: TGTGCCAGCAGCTTCACAGGGAAGAACACCGGGGAGCTGTTTTTT.